A single sample is the source of the 10 T cell receptor beta chains below, sequenced in a study of shared clonotypes between healthy human individuals. Using immunoSEQ multiplex PCR, the repertoire was profiled, and TCRdb retains in-frame clones only, with some absent. Here the sample spans millions of clones, 90% to 95% being singletons. Specimen: naive CD4+ T cells from PBMCs. The sample's subset: CD45RA+ positively selected. The receptor source for this set is a man between 18 and 35 years old in good health. Some clones in this sample may be carry-over from other donors' samples.

This chain uses TRBV7-3 with TRBJ2-2; no clear D. The CDR3 is 12 amino acids. Trimming cost V 8 bases and J 3 bases, with 7 bases left between them. The germline gives CDR1 SGHTA, CDR2 FQGTGA. Here the CDR3 reads CASARDTGELFF. The CDR3, as DNA: TGTGCCAGCGCCCGGGACACCGGGGAGCTGTTTTTT. The full variable domain, its missing parts supplied by reference TRBV7-3 and TRBJ2-2, is GAGVSQTPSNKVTEKGKYVELRCDPISGHTALYWYRQSLGQGPEFLIYFQGTGAADDSGLPNDRFFAVRPEGSVSTLKIQRTERGDSAVYLCASARDTGELFFGEGSRLTVL.

The CDR3 coding sequence is TGTGCCAGCAGCTTAATGGGGTGGAACACTGAAGCTTTCTTT. This codes for CASSLMGWNTEAFF. The chain links TRBV7-9 to TRBJ1-1; D unresolved. There are 14 residues in the CDR3. The germline V gene encodes CDR1 SEHNR and CDR2 FQNEAQ (reference sequence). The V and J ends lost 2 bases and 1 base respectively, with 8 bases between them. The entire variable domain, with the rest obtained from reference TRBV7-9 and TRBJ1-1, is as follows: DTGVSQNPRHKITKRGQNVTFRCDPISEHNRLYWYRQTLGQGPEFLTYFQNEAQLEKSRLLSDRFSAERPKGSFSTLEIQRTEQGDSAMYLCASSLMGWNTEAFFGQGTRLTVV.

CDR3 in DNA: TGTGCCAGCAGCTTTGGACAGGACACTGAAGCTTTCTTT. It specifies CASSFGQDTEAFF. The rearrangement joins TRBV11-3 to TRBJ1-1, with TRBD1 matching over 7 bases. CDR1 SGHNT and CDR2 YENEEA come from the germline V gene. After removal of 3 bases from V and 3 bases from J, the junction contained 1 base not matched to a gene. The CDR3 consists of 13 residues. Based on the CDR3 plus reference TRBV11-3 and TRBJ1-1, the full variable domain is EAGVVQSPRYKIIEKKQPVAFWCNPISGHNTLYWYLQNLGQGPELLIRYENEEAVDDSQLPKDRFSAERLKGVDSTLKIQPAELGDSAVYLCASSFGQDTEAFFGQGTRLTVV.

J is TRBJ2-1 and V is TRBV9; D is unclear. The V end was cut by 6 bases, the J end by 3 bases, with 13 bases between. The CDR3 is 14 residues long. Germline V gene lookup returns CDR1 SGDLS and CDR2 YYNGEE. CDR3: CASTISPYYNEQFF. CDR3 in DNA: TGTGCCAGCACTATTAGCCCGTACTACAATGAGCAGTTCTTC.

This chain links TRBV14 with TRBJ2-7; D not resolved. The V end lost 8 bases, the J end lost 0 bases, and 11 bases lay between the germline ends. The CDR3 spans 13 residues. Per the germline V gene, CDR1 is SGHDN and CDR2 is FVKESK. Here the CDR3 DNA reads TGTGCCAGCGCTCGGGCCTACTCCTACGAGCAGTACTTC. Its protein product is CASARAYSYEQYF. Drawing the rest from reference TRBV14 and TRBJ2-7, the complete variable domain is EAGVTQFPSHSVIEKGQTVTLRCDPISGHDNLYWYRRVMGKEIKFLLHFVKESKQDESGMPNNRFLAERTGGTYSTLKVQPAELEDSGVYFCASARAYSYEQYFGPGTRLTVT.

The chain is built from TRBV19 and TRBJ1-2; possible D gene TRBD1, 5 bases. Germline V gene lookup returns CDR1 LNHDA and CDR2 SQIVND (reference sequence). The CDR3 is 14 residues long. The germline V and J ends were trimmed by 11 bases and 3 bases, with 19 bases remaining between them. CDR3 loop: CASIHRRGDYGYTF. DNA for the CDR3: TGTGCCTCAATCCACCGCCGGGGCGACTATGGCTACACCTTC.

The genes are TRBV9 and TRBJ1-4; 8 nucleotides agree with TRBD1. The CDR3 has 16 amino acids. Germline V gene data show CDR1 as SGDLS and CDR2 as YYNGEE. J lost 7 bases, V lost 3 bases, and 11 bases had no gene match. Here the CDR3 reads CASSAPGQARGEKLFF. The DNA of the CDR3 is TGTGCCAGCAGCGCGCCGGGACAGGCGCGTGGTGAAAAACTGTTTTTT.

The chain joins TRBV28 to TRBJ1-2; a possible D gene is TRBD1 (6 bases). The CDR3 is 17 amino acids. Between the trimmed V and J ends, which lost 5 bases and 7 bases, there was a span of 26 bases. Germline loops: CDR1 MDHEN, CDR2 SYDVKM. DNA for the CDR3: TGTGCCAGCAGTCGACCTCCGGGACAACTCTCCGGTGGTGGCTACACCTTC. This encodes CASSRPPGQLSGGGYTF.

This chain uses TRBV28 with TRBJ1-2; D unresolved. CDR3 length: 11 residues. V was clipped by 7 bases and J by 4 bases, with 7 bases between them. The germline CDR1 and CDR2 sequences are MDHEN and SYDVKM. DNA for the CDR3: TGTGCCAGCAACAAAATCTATGGCTACACCTTC. Amino acids: CASNKIYGYTF.

Concerning this clone itself: Within the sample, other DNA sequences also encode this same CDR3. The V gene is TRBV7-9, the J gene TRBJ2-5; perhaps TRBD2 as D (6 bases). The ends were cut back, 2 bases at V and 5 bases at J, with 12 bases in the middle. The length of the CDR3 is 14 residues. Germline values: CDR1 SEHNR, CDR2 FQNEAQ (reference sequence). The CDR3 nucleotides are TGTGCCAGCAGCTTAACCAGCGGGCGGGAGACCCAGTACTTC. Amino acids: CASSLTSGRETQYF.